The clone carrying this T cell receptor (beta chain) was counted only a few times. The data are from a study of T-cell memory formation after mild COVID-19. The CDR3 spans 13 residues. Germline values: CDR1 DFQATT, CDR2 SNEGSKA (reference sequence). V lost 6 bases and J lost 0, with 12 bases in between. From the 5' RACE reads, TCRdb called clonotypes with MiXCR, one entry per CDR3 protein. The top ten hold approximately 13% of the sample, which has roughly 450,000 distinct CDR3 sequences, about 20% seen once. The sample consisted of PBMCs or a T cell subset sorted from them (not recorded which). The gene calls are TRBV20-1 and TRBJ2-7; perhaps TRBD1 as D (5 bases). This clonotype originated in an adult woman who had mild COVID-19 (a few samples of this study predate the infection). Cell type and time point are not known. The CDR3 bases are TGCAGTGCCTGGGGCAGCTCCTCCTACGAGCAGTACTTC. Amino acids: CSAWGSSSYEQYF.